The sequence of this TCR beta chain was determined in a study of cytomegalovirus exposure and HLA in healthy donors. The junction had 9 bases not matched to a gene; V was cut back by 7 bases and J by 2 bases. The CDR3 runs 14 residues. Germline V gene data show CDR1 as GTSNPN and CDR2 as SVGIG (reference sequence). The PCR made use of 60 Vbeta and 13 Jbeta primers. The method was immunoSEQ multiplex PCR; TCRdb's version includes in-frame clones alone and lacks a portion of them. The table shows some 95,000 clones, with about 75% occurring only once. The sample comprised PBMCs. This receptor was obtained from a woman between 40 and 55 years old in good health and CMV-seronegative. The V and J genes are TRBV30 and TRBJ2-7; 9 bases fit TRBD1. The chain's CDR3 is CAFYGTGHTYEQYF. CDR3 in DNA: TGTGCCTTCTACGGGACAGGGCATACCTACGAGCAGTACTTC. Filled out from reference TRBV30 and TRBJ2-7, the complete variable domain reads SQTIHQWPATLVQPVGSPLSLECTVEGTSNPNLYWYRQAAGRGLQLLFYSVGIGQISSEVPQNLSASRPQDRQFILSSKKLLLSDSGFYLCAFYGTGHTYEQYFGPGTRLTVT.